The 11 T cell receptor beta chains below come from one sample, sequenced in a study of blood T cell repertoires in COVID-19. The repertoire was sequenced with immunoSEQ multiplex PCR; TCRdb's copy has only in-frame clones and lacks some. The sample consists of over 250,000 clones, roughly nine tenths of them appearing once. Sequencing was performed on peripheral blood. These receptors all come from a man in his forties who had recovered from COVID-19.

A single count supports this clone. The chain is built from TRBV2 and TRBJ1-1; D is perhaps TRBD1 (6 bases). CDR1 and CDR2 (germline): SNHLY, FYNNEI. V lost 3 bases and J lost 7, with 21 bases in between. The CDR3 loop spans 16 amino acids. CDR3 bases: TGTGCCAGCAGTGAGGAGGGGGGGGTCCCCGACCGTGAAGCTTTCTTT. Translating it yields CASSEEGGVPDREAFF.

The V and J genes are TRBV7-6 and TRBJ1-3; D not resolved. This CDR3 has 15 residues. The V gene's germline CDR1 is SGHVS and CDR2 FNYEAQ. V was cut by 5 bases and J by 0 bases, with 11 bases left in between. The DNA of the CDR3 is TGTGCCAGCAGCCCCGCGCGTGGCTCTGGAAACACCATATATTTT. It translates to CASSPARGSGNTIYF.

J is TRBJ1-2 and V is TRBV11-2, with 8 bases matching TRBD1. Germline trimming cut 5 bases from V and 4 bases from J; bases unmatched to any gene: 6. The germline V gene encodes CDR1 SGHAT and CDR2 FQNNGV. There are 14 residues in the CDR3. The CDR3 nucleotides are TGTGCCAGCAGCCCCCGGACAGGGACCTATGGCTACACCTTC. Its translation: CASSPRTGTYGYTF.

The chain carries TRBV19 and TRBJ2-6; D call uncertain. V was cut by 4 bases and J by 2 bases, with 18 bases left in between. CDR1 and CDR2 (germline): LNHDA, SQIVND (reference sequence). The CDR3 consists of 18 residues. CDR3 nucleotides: TGTGCCAGTAGTACCCGACACCGCGATCCGGCTGGGGCCAACGTCCTGACTTTC. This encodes CASSTRHRDPAGANVLTF.

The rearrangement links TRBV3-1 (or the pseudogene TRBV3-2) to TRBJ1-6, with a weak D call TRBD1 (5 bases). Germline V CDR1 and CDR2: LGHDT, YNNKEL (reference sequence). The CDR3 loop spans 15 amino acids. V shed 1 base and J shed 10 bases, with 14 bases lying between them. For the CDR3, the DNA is TGTGCCAGCAGCCAAGGTGACGGGGGAAGGTCACCCCTCCACTTT. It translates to CASSQGDGGRSPLHF.

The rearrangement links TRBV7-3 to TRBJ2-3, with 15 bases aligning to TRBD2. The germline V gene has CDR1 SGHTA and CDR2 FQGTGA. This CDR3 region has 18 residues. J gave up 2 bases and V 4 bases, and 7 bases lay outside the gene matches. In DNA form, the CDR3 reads TGTGCCAGCAGCTCCGGACTAGCGGGAGGGCCGTACACAGATACGCAGTATTTT. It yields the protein CASSSGLAGGPYTDTQYF.

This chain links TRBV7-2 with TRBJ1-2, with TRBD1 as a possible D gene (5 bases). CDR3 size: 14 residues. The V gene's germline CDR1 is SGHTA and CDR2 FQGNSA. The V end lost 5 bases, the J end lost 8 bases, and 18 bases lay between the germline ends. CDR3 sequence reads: CASSPRQLLQGYTF. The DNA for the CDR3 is TGTGCCAGCAGCCCCCGACAGCTTCTTCAAGGCTACACCTTC.

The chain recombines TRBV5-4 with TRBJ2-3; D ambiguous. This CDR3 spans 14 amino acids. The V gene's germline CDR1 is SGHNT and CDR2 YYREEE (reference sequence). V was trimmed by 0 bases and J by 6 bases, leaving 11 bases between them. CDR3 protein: CASSLGSVPDTQYF. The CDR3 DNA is TGTGCCAGCAGCTTGGGGTCAGTGCCCGATACGCAGTATTTT.

CDR3 bases: TGTGCCATCAGTGAGTCCTCCAGGGGGTTTTCTGGAAACACCATATATTTT. Encoded protein: CAISESSRGFSGNTIYF. The V gene is TRBV10-3, the J gene TRBJ1-3, with 7 bases identical to TRBD1. This CDR3 comprises 17 residues. Losses at the gene ends were 0 bases for V and 1 base for J; bases not matched to a gene: 6. Per the germline V gene, CDR1 is ENHRY and CDR2 is SYGVKD.

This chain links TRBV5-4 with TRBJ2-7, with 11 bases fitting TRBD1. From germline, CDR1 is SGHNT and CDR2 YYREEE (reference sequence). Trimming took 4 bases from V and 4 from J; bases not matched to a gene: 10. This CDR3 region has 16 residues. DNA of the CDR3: TGTGCCAGCAGCCAACCAATGGGGACAGGGGGTTACGAGCAGTACTTC. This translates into CASSQPMGTGGYEQYF.

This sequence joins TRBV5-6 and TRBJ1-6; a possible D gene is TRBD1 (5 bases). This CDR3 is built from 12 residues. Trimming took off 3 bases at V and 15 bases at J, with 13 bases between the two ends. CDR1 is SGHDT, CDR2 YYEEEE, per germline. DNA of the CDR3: TGTGCCAGCAGCTGGGGCCCGAGACACCTCCACTTT. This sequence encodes CASSWGPRHLHF.